The source of this TCR beta chain is a study of patients and donors after allogeneic stem cell transplantation. TCRdb itself ran the RT-PCR reads through MiXCR, one entry per CDR3 protein. This table has approximately 410,000 distinct CDR3 sequences, about a sixth appearing once. This CDR3 comprises 16 residues. The V end was cut by 2 bases, the J end by 4 bases, with 18 bases between. Per the germline V gene, CDR1 is KGHSH and CDR2 is LQKENI. A few counts support this clonotype. The V gene is TRBV18, the J gene TRBJ2-7; D gene unclear. This TCR was sampled from a human donor who was either an allogeneic HSCT recipient or a stem cell or donor lymphocyte infusion donor (not recorded which). It is not recorded whose cells these are; they may come from a transplant donor. The specimen sequenced was blood, either unsorted or a sorted T cell fraction (not recorded which). The CDR3 protein is CASSPAGNKNLYEQYF. CDR3 DNA sequence: TGTGCCAGCTCACCAGCTGGGAACAAAAACTTATACGAGCAGTACTTC.